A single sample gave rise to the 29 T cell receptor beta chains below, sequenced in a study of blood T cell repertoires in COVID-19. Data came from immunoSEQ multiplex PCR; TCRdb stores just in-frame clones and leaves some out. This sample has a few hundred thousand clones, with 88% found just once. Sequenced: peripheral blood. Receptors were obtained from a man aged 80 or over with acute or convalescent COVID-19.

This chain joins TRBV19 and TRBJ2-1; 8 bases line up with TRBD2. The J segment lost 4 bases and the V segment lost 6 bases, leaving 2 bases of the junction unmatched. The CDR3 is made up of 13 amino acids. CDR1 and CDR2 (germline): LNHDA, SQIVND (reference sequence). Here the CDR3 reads CASRAGAYNEQFF. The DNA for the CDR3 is TGTGCCAGTAGAGCGGGAGCATACAATGAGCAGTTCTTC.

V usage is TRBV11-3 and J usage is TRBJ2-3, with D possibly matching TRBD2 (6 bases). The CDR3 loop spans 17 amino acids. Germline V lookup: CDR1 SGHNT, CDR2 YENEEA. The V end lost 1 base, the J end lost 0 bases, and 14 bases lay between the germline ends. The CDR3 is CASSLGVRGTSTDTQYF. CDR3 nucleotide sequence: TGTGCCAGCAGCTTAGGGGTCCGTGGGACTAGCACAGATACGCAGTATTTT.

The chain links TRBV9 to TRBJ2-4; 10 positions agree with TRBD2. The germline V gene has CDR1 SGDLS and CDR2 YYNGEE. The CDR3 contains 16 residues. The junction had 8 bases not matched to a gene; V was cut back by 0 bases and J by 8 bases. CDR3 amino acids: CASSVGLAGSGDIQYF. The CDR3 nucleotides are TGTGCCAGCAGCGTAGGACTAGCGGGCTCTGGGGACATTCAGTACTTC.

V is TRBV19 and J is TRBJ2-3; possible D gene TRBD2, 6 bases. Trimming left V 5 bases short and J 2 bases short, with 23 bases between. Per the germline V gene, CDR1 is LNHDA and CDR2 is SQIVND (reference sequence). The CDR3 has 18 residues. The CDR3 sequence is CASSPLRGFSGFTDTQYF. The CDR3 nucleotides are TGTGCCAGTAGTCCCCTCCGGGGGTTTAGCGGCTTCACAGATACGCAGTATTTT.

The CDR3 reads CASSPGQSSYEQYF. CDR3 nucleotide sequence: TGTGCCAGCAGTCCGGGACAGAGCTCCTACGAGCAGTACTTC. This sequence joins TRBV27 and TRBJ2-7; 7 bases align to TRBD1. The germline V gene encodes CDR1 MNHEY and CDR2 SMNVEV (reference sequence). The ends lost 5 bases at V and 0 bases at J; junction bases unmatched: 4. This CDR3 spans 14 amino acids.

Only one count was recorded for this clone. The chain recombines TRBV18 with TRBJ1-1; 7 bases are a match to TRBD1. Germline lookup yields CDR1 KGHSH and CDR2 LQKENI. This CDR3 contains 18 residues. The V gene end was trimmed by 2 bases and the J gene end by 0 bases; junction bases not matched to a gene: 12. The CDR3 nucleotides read TGTGCCAGCTCACCATTTAAACTAGGGGGCGCGGTGAACACTGAAGCTTTCTTT. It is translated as CASSPFKLGGAVNTEAFF.

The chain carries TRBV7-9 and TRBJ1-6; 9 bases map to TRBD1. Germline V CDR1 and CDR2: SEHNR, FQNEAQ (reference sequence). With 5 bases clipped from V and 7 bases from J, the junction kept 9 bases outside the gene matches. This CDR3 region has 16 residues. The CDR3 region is CASSHRRDRVNSPLHF. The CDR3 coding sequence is TGTGCCAGCAGCCACCGCAGGGACAGGGTGAATTCACCCCTCCACTTT.

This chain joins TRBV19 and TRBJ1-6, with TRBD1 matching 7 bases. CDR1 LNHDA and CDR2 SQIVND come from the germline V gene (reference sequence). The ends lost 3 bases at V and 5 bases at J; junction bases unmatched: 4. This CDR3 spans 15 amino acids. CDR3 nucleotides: TGTGCCAGTAGTATTTCCGGACAGGATAATTCACCCCTCCACTTT. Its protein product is CASSISGQDNSPLHF.

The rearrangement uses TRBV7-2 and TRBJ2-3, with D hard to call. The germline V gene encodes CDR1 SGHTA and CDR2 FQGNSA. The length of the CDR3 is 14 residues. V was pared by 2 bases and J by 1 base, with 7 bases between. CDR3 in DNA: TGTGCCAGCAGCTTACAGGTTGGCACAGATACGCAGTATTTT. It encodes CASSLQVGTDTQYF.

CDR3: CASSQGPDRYEQYF. In DNA form, the CDR3 reads TGCGCCAGCAGCCAAGGTCCGGACAGATACGAGCAGTACTTC. The chain has TRBV4-1 and TRBJ2-7; perhaps TRBD1 as D (6 bases). The CDR3 consists of 14 residues. Germline V gives CDR1 MGHRA, CDR2 YSYEKL. Trimming took 1 base from V and 4 from J, leaving 11 bases between them.

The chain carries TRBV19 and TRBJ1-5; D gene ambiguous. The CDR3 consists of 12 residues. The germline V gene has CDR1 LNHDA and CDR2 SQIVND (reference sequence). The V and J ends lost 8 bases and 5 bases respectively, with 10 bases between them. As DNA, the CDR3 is TGTGCCAGTCGCGCCCTAGATCAGCCCCAGCATTTT. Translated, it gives CASRALDQPQHF.

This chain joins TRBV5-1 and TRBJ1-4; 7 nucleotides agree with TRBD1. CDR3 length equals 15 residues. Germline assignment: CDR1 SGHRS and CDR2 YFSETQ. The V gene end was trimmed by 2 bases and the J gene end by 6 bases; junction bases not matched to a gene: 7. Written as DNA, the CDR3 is TGCGCCAGCAGCTTCACCGGGACAGTTGATGAAAAACTGTTTTTT. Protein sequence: CASSFTGTVDEKLFF. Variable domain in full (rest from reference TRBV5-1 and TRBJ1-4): KAGVTQTPRYLIKTRGQQVTLSCSPISGHRSVSWYQQTPGQGLQFLFEYFSETQRNKGNFPGRFSGRQFSNSRSEMNVSTLELGDSALYLCASSFTGTVDEKLFFGSGTQLSVL.

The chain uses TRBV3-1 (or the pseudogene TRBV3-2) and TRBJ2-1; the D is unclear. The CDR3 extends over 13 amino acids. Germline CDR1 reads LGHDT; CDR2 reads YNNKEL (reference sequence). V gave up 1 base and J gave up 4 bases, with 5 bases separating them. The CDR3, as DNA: TGTGCCAGCAGCCAAGGACTGTACAATGAGCAGTTCTTC. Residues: CASSQGLYNEQFF.

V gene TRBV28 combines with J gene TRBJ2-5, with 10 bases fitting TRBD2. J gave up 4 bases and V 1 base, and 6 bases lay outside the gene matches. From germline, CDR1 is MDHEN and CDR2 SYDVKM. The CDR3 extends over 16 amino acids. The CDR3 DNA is TGTGCCAGCAGTTTATCCACTAGCGGGAATTTAGAGACCCAGTACTTC. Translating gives CASSLSTSGNLETQYF.

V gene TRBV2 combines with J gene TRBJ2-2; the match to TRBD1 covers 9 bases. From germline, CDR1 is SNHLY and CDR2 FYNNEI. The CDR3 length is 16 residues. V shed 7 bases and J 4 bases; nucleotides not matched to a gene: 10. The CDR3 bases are TGTGCCAGCAAGTTGGGACAGGGTCTCGGCACCGGGGAGCTGTTTTTT. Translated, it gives CASKLGQGLGTGELFF.

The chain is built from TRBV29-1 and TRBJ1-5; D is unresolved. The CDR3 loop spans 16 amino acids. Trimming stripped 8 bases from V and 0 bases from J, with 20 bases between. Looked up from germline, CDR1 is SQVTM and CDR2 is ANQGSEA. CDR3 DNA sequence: TGCAGCCCCCCCCTGGAGATTCTCCATAGCAATCAGCCCCAGCATTTT. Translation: CSPPLEILHSNQPQHF. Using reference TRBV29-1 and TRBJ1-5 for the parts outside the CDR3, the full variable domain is SAVISQKPSRDICQRGTSLTIQCQVDSQVTMMFWYRQQPGQSLTLIATANQGSEATYESGFVIDKFPISRPNLTFSTLTVSNMSPEDSSIYLCSPPLEILHSNQPQHFGDGTRLSIL.

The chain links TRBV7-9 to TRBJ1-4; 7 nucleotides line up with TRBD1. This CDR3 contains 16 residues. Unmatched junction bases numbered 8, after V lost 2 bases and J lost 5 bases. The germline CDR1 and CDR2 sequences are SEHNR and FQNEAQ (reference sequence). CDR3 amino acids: CASSLPTGTVNEKLFF. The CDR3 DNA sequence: TGTGCCAGCAGCTTACCCACCGGGACAGTGAATGAAAAACTGTTTTTT.

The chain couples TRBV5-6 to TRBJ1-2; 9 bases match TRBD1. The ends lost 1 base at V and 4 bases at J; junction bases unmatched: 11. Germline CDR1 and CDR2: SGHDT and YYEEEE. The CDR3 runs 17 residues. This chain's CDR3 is CASSLRGSMDRGYGYTF. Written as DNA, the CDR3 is TGTGCCAGCAGCTTGCGGGGAAGTATGGACAGGGGCTATGGCTACACCTTC.

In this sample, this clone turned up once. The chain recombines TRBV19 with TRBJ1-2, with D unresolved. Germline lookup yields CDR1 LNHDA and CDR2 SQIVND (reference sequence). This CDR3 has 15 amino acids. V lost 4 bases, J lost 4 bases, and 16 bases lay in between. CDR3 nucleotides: TGTGCCAGTAGTACCCCCTCGGCGGTCGTCTATGGCTACACCTTC. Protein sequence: CASSTPSAVVYGYTF.

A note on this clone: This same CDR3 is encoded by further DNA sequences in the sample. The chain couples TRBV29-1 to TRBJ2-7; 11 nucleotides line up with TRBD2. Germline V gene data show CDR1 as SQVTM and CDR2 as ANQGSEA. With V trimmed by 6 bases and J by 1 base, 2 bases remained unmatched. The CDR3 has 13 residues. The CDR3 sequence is CSVRTSGSYEQYF. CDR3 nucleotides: TGCAGCGTGAGGACTAGCGGGTCCTACGAGCAGTACTTC.

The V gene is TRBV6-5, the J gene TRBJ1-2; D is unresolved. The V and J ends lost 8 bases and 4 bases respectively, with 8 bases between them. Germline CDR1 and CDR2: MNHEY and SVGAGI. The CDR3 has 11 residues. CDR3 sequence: CASSNSYGYTF. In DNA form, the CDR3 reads TGTGCCAGCTCGAACTCCTATGGCTACACCTTC.

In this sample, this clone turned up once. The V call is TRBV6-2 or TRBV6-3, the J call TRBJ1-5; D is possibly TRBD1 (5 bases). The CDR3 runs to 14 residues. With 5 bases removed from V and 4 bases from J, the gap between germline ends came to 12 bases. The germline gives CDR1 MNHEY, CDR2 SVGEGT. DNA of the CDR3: TGTGCCAGCAGTAAACCGCAGGGTAATCAGCCCCAGCATTTT. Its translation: CASSKPQGNQPQHF.

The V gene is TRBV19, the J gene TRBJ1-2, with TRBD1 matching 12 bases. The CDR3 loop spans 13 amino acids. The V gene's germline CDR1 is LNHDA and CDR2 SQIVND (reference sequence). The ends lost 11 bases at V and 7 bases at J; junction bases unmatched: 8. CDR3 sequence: CAARRDRGLGYTF. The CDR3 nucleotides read TGTGCCGCCCGGAGGGACAGGGGGCTTGGCTACACCTTC.

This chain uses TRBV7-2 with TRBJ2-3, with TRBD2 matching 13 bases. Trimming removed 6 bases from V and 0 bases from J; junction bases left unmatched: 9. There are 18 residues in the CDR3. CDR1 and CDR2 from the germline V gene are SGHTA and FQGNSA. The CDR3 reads CASRVGLAGYISTDTQYF. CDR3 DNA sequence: TGTGCCAGCAGAGTGGGACTAGCGGGGTATATAAGCACAGATACGCAGTATTTT.

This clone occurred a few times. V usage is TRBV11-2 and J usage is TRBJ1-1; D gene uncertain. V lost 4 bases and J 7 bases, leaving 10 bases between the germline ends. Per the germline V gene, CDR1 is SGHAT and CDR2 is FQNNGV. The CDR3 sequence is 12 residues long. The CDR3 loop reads CASSSSGIEAFF. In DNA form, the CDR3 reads TGTGCCAGCAGCTCCAGTGGTATTGAAGCTTTCTTT.

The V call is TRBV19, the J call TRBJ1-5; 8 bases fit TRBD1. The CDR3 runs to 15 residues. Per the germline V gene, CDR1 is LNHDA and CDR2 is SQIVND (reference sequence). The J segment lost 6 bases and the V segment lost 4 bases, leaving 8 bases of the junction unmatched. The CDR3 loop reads CASSSGQGGSQPQHF. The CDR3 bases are TGTGCCAGTAGTAGCGGACAGGGCGGATCTCAGCCCCAGCATTTT.

The CDR3 protein is CASSHGQGATGELFF. Here the CDR3 DNA reads TGTGCCAGCAGTCACGGACAGGGGGCGACCGGGGAGCTGTTTTTT. V is TRBV6-2 or TRBV6-3 and J is TRBJ2-2; 11 nucleotides align to TRBD1. Germline V CDR1 and CDR2: MNHEY, SVGEGT. This CDR3 has 15 amino acids. V shed 5 bases, J shed 5 bases, and the junction held 4 bases outside the gene matches.

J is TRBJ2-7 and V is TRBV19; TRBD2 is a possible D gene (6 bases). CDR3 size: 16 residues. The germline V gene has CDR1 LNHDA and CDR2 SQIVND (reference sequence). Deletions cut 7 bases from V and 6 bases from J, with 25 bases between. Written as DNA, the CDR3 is TGTGCCAGTACTCCCCAGGTCGGGGGAGGTCCAGGCGAGCAGTACTTC. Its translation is CASTPQVGGGPGEQYF.

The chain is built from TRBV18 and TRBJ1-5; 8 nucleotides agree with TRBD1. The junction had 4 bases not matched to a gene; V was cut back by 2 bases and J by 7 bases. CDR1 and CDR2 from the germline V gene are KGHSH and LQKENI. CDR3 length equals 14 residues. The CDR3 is CASSPSGGGQPQHF. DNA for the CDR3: TGTGCCAGCTCACCATCAGGGGGCGGACAGCCCCAGCATTTT.